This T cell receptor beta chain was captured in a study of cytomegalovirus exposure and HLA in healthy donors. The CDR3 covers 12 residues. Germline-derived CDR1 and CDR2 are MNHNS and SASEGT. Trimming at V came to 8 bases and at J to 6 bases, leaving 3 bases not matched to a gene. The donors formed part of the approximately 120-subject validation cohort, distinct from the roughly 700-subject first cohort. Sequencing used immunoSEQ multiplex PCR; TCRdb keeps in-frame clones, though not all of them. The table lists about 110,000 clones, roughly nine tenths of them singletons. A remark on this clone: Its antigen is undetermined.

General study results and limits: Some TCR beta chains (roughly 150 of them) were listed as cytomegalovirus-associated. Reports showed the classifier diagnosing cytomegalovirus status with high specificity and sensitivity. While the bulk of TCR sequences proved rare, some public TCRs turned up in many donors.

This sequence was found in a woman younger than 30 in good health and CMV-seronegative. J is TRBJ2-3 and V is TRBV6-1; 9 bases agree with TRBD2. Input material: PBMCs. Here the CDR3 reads CASAGGVDTQYF. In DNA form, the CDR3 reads TGTGCCAGCGCGGGGGGGGTCGATACGCAGTATTTT.